This T cell receptor (beta chain) was retrieved from a study of cytomegalovirus exposure and HLA in healthy donors. Study summary: The roughly 120 million unique TCR beta sequences, from approximately 170 million T cells, were found by an earlier analysis.

The study's findings and limits: TCR beta V- and J-gene trimming was later associated with a missense DCLRE1C variant. Later analysis showed most CMV-associated TCR beta chains appearing HLA-restricted.

Concerning this clone: Its antigen is unidentified.

PCR employed 60 Vbeta and 13 Jbeta primers. TCRdb's table, derived via immunoSEQ multiplex PCR, lists solely in-frame clones and lacks some. Of 93,000 or so clones listed, around 60% were seen once; the top ten hold roughly 3.3%. V was clipped by 0 bases and J by 4 bases; unmatched bases: 9. The germline V gene encodes CDR1 SGHDT and CDR2 YYEEEE. CDR3 size: 17 residues. The TCR originated in a woman aged 45-65 years in good health and CMV-seronegative. The chain is built from TRBV5-6 and TRBJ2-3; 9 bases map to TRBD1. The sequenced material came from PBMCs. DNA of the CDR3: TGTGCCAGCAGCTTGGCCGGCGGGACAGGGTTTGCAGATACGCAGTATTTT. Amino acids: CASSLAGGTGFADTQYF.